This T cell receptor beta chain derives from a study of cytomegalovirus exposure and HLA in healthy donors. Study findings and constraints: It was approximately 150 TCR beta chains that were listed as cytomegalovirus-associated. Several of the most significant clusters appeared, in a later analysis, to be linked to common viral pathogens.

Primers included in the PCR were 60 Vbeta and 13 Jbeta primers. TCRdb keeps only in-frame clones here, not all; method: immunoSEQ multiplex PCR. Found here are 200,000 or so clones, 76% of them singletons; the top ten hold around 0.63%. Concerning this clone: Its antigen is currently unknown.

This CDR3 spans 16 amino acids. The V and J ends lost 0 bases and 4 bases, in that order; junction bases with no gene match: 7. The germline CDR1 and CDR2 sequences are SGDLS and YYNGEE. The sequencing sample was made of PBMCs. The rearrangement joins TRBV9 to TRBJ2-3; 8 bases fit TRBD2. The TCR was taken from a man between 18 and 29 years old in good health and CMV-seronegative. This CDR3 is CASSVGSGSGADTQYF. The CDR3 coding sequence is TGTGCCAGCAGCGTAGGCAGCGGGAGTGGAGCAGATACGCAGTATTTT.